This T cell receptor beta chain comes out of a study of vaccination and CD4 T cells after COVID-19. Study-wide background: Collection of post-vaccine samples followed dose two by a median approximately 69 days, spanning a range of 14 to 241.

The sample holds a few counts of this clonotype. What it binds is unknown. The treatment here: approximately nine-day PBMC culture with coronavirus spike peptide pools or control peptides (ViraFEST assay). The study sequenced cultured CD4+ T cell DNA using the Oncomine TCR Beta short-read assay. TCRdb called the PCR reads again in MiXCR, with one record for every CDR3 protein. Of 20,000 or so distinct CDR3 sequences listed, roughly 37% are singletons. CDR1 ENHRY and CDR2 SYGVKD come from the germline V gene. The CDR3 extends over 15 amino acids. V shed 6 bases and J shed 4 bases, with 17 bases lying between them.

V usage is TRBV10-3 and J usage is TRBJ2-3, with D unresolved. The sample here was CD4+ T cells from blood, cultured in vitro, taken before SARS-CoV-2 vaccination. This receptor was identified in a human donor who received a COVID-19 vaccine. The CDR3 nucleotides are TGTGCCATCAGAAGTGGGGTTAGATTTGCAGATACGCAGTATTTT. It encodes CAIRSGVRFADTQYF.